The 20 T cell receptor beta chains listed next were all sequenced from one sample in a study of Graves' ophthalmopathy and Graves' hyperthyroidism. Amplification targeted the TCR beta CDR3 regions, with RNA transcripts as the source material. Following a first-round RT-PCR that used HTBI primers, a second-round multiplex PCR was carried out. One entry per CDR3 protein results from TCRdb running MiXCR on the multiplex PCR reads. The top ten clones hold 44% of a sample with 650,000 to 900,000 distinct CDR3 sequences, approximately 40% of them seen once. What was sequenced was peripheral blood. These receptors were collected from an adult man with Graves' ophthalmopathy.

This clonotype occurred many times. The V and J genes are TRBV29-1 and TRBJ1-1; D might be TRBD1 (5 bases). From germline, CDR1 is SQVTM and CDR2 ANQGSEA. The CDR3 extends over 12 amino acids. The V and J ends lost 5 bases and 1 base respectively, with 8 bases between them. CDR3 loop: CSVKDTNTEAFF. CDR3 coding DNA: TGCAGCGTTAAGGACACGAACACTGAAGCTTTCTTT. The full variable domain, rest sourced from reference TRBV29-1 and TRBJ1-1, is SAVISQKPSRDICQRGTSLTIQCQVDSQVTMMFWYRQQPGQSLTLIATANQGSEATYESGFVIDKFPISRPNLTFSTLTVSNMSPEDSSIYLCSVKDTNTEAFFGQGTRLTVV.

Note on this clonotype: Germline is not matched at one junction end, which may reflect a read error. This sequence joins TRBV2 and TRBJ2-5, with D perhaps matching TRBD1 or TRBD2 (5 bases each). This CDR3 contains 15 residues. Germline CDR1 SNHLY, CDR2 FYNNEI. CDR3 amino acids: CASSLGRRNQGTQYF. CDR3 nucleotides: TGTGCCAGCAGCCTGGGGCGGAGGAACCAAGGGACCCAGTACTTC.

Remarks on this clonotype: Being one base from a much bigger clone, this may be a read error. The J gene is TRBJ1-4, the V gene TRBV9; D gene uncertain. This CDR3 contains 13 residues. Germline CDR1 reads SGDLS; CDR2 reads YYNGEE. CDR3 residues: CASSSNVDEKLLF. CDR3 nucleotides: TGTGCCAGCAGCTCTAACGTGGACGAAAAACTGCTTTTT.

The chain has TRBV20-1 and TRBJ1-1; D not certain. The CDR3 sequence is 15 residues long. From germline, CDR1 is DFQATT and CDR2 SNEGSKA (reference sequence). Trimming took 2 bases from V and 5 from J, leaving 18 bases between them. CDR3 residues: CSARPMGRSTTEAFF. Written as DNA, the CDR3 is TGCAGTGCTAGACCAATGGGCAGGTCGACGACTGAAGCTTTCTTT.

In its sample, this clonotype was seen many times. The rearrangement uses TRBV29-1 and TRBJ2-7; D assignment may be TRBD1 or TRBD2 (5 bases each). Per the germline V gene, CDR1 is SQVTM and CDR2 is ANQGSEA. V was trimmed by 1 base and J by 1 base, leaving 14 bases between them. This CDR3 is built from 15 residues. CDR3 DNA: TGCAGCGTTGAAGGCGGTCAGGGACCATCCTACGAGCAGTACTTC. Translated: CSVEGGQGPSYEQYF.

This clonotype was seen only a few times. The chain joins TRBV7-8 to TRBJ1-5; D might be TRBD1 (6 bases). The CDR3 consists of 16 residues. CDR1 SGHVS and CDR2 FQNEAQ come from the germline V gene. Trimming stripped 7 bases from V and 0 bases from J, with 16 bases between. In DNA form, the CDR3 reads TGTGCCAGCAACCTAGGGGGTATCGGTAGCAATCAGCCCCAGCATTTT. Protein product: CASNLGGIGSNQPQHF.

In its sample, this clonotype was seen a few times. This chain connects TRBV19 to TRBJ1-5; TRBD1 matches 9 bases. Per the germline V gene, CDR1 is LNHDA and CDR2 is SQIVND (reference sequence). J lost 2 bases, V lost 7 bases, and 6 bases had no gene match. The CDR3 contains 15 residues. The CDR3 DNA is TGTGCCAGTACAACCAGGACAGGGGGCAATCAGCCCCAGCATTTT. Protein product: CASTTRTGGNQPQHF.

This clonotype was recorded many times. The chain carries TRBV7-9 and TRBJ2-7, with D hard to call. Looked up from germline, CDR1 is SEHNR and CDR2 is FQNEAQ (reference sequence). Trimming took off 5 bases at V and 4 bases at J, with 12 bases between the two ends. This CDR3 region has 13 residues. CDR3 sequence: CASSPRGRYEQYF. Written as DNA, the CDR3 is TGTGCCAGCAGCCCACGAGGTCGGTACGAGCAGTACTTC.

This clonotype was picked up one time. A much larger clonotype is one base distant, so this may be a read error. The chain is built from TRBV7-3 and TRBJ2-7; D perhaps matches TRBD1 (5 bases). Trimming shortened V by 4 bases and J by 6 bases, and 16 bases separated the two germline ends. The CDR3 length is 14 residues. CDR1 is SGHTA, CDR2 FQGTGA, per germline. CDR3 in amino acids: CASSSGQVPCEQYF. The CDR3 DNA reads as TGTGCCAGCAGCTCCGGACAAGTGCCCTGCGAGCAGTACTTC.

The V call is TRBV9, the J call TRBJ1-5; tentatively, D is TRBD1 (5 bases). The CDR3 has 14 residues. Trimming removed 4 bases from V and 4 bases from J, with 12 bases in between. CDR1 is SGDLS and CDR2 is YYNGEE in the germline V gene. The CDR3 loop is CASSPGRFNQPQHF. In DNA, the CDR3 is TGTGCCAGCAGCCCGGGACGATTTAATCAGCCCCAGCATTTT.

In regard to this clonotype: The junction shows a germline mismatch at one end, possibly a read error. The chain links TRBV20-1 to TRBJ1-2, with a tentative D call TRBD1 (6 bases). This CDR3 comprises 11 residues. Germline V gene lookup returns CDR1 DFQATT and CDR2 SNEGSKA (reference sequence). The CDR3 spells CSARDGQPSVF. The CDR3 DNA reads TGCAGTGCTAGAGATGGACAGCCCTCTGTCTTC.

This chain links TRBV24-1 with TRBJ1-5, with 8 bases fitting TRBD1. The CDR3 runs 16 residues. Germline CDR1 KGHDR, CDR2 SFDVKD. The V gene end was trimmed by 11 bases and the J gene end by 0 bases; junction bases not matched to a gene: 11. In nucleotides, the CDR3 is TGTGCCAGCAGCGAACGACAGGGGAATAGCAATCAGCCCCAGCATTTT. It specifies CASSERQGNSNQPQHF.

CDR3 in DNA: TGCAGCTTTGGCTCCGGCGAGCAGTACTTC. It yields the protein CSFGSGEQYF. This chain connects TRBV29-1 to TRBJ2-7; D is ambiguous. V dropped 8 bases and J dropped 6 bases, with 11 bases sitting between them. The CDR3 consists of 10 residues. Germline V gene data show CDR1 as SQVTM and CDR2 as ANQGSEA.

The chain uses TRBV10-3 and TRBJ1-5; 7 nucleotides align to TRBD1. CDR3 length: 16 residues. Germline CDR1 is ENHRY and CDR2 is SYGVKD. With 4 bases clipped from V and 2 bases from J, the junction kept 8 bases outside the gene matches. CDR3 sequence reads: CAISGGEGAGNQPQHF. The CDR3 DNA is TGTGCCATCAGTGGAGGGGAGGGGGCTGGCAATCAGCCCCAGCATTTT.

With respect to this clonotype: It is likely a read error, because the conserved phenylalanine at the end of the CDR3 is missing. The rearrangement links TRBV7-9 to TRBJ2-5; 7 nucleotides align to TRBD2. This CDR3 spans 15 amino acids. The germline V gene has CDR1 SEHNR and CDR2 FQNEAQ (reference sequence). Unmatched junction bases numbered 12, after V lost 7 bases and J lost 4 bases. This CDR3 reads CASNLGRGSGETQYL. CDR3 nucleotide sequence: TGTGCCAGCAACTTGGGTCGCGGGAGTGGAGAGACCCAGTACCTC.

This clonotype has more than one count but fewer than ten. One end of the junction is discordant with germline, which a read error may explain. V and J are TRBV10-3 and TRBJ1-1; D is ambiguous. This CDR3 contains 14 residues. Germline V CDR1 and CDR2: ENHRY, SYGVKD. The CDR3 is CASSYSKSVAEAFF. The DNA of the CDR3 is TGTGCCAGCAGTTACTCGAAAAGTGTCGCTGAAGCTTTCTTT.

There are many counts of this clonotype. The rearrangement uses TRBV7-6 and TRBJ1-1, with 7 positions matching TRBD1. The V and J ends lost 6 bases and 3 bases, in that order; junction bases with no gene match: 7. The CDR3 has 14 amino acids. Per germline, CDR1 SGHVS and CDR2 FNYEAQ. CDR3 amino acids: CASRNPGTDTEAFF. As DNA, the CDR3 is TGTGCCAGCAGGAACCCCGGGACAGACACTGAAGCTTTCTTT.

This clonotype was counted between two and nine times. The genes are TRBV20-1 and TRBJ2-5, with unresolved D. CDR3 length: 12 amino acids. CDR1 and CDR2 (germline): DFQATT, SNEGSKA (reference sequence). With 3 bases removed from V and 7 bases from J, the gap between germline ends came to 12 bases. The CDR3 region has the DNA TGCAGTGCTAGTGAGCAGATAAGGACCCAGTACTTC. Protein sequence: CSASEQIRTQYF.

There are a few counts of this clonotype. This chain joins TRBV25-1 and TRBJ2-2, with no clear D. Between the trimmed V and J ends, which lost 1 base and 8 bases, there was a span of 2 bases. CDR1 and CDR2 from the germline V gene are MGHDK and SYGVNS. There are 11 residues in the CDR3. For the CDR3, the DNA is TGTGCCAGCAGTGAATCAGGGGAGCTGTTTTTT. It translates to CASSESGELFF.

This clonotype came up a few times. J is TRBJ2-5 and V is TRBV19; 8 bases match TRBD2. The CDR3 length is 16 residues. V trimming: 5 bases; J trimming: 3 bases; junction bases outside the gene matches: 11. The germline gives CDR1 LNHDA, CDR2 SQIVND (reference sequence). CDR3 sequence reads: CASSVTSAILKETQYF. Here the CDR3 DNA reads TGTGCCAGTAGTGTGACTAGCGCCATCCTAAAAGAGACCCAGTACTTC.